The present entry profiles one TCR beta chain with its context. Its antigen is unidentified. The data originate from a study of early stage breast cancer tumors. About the research overall: Of around 15 invasive breast tumors, more than nine were hormone receptor-positive, HER2-negative.

Study observations and caveats: In about 90% of the 16 patients, blood comparison separated tumor from normal breast.

Some clones are missing from TCRdb's copy, which holds only in-frame ones; the method was immunoSEQ multiplex PCR. The sample carries 70,000 or so clones, 65% to 85% recorded once. The sequencing input was blood. The sequence was collected from a middle-aged person with breast cancer.

CDR3 region: CASSSTGNEVNEQFF. CDR3 coding DNA: TGCGCCAGCAGCTCGACAGGGAATGAAGTAAATGAGCAGTTCTTC. V is TRBV5-1 and J is TRBJ2-1; the match to TRBD1 covers 7 bases. The CDR3 loop spans 15 amino acids. The trim removed 3 bases at V and 7 bases at J, leaving 10 bases unmatched. Per the germline V gene, CDR1 is SGHRS and CDR2 is YFSETQ.